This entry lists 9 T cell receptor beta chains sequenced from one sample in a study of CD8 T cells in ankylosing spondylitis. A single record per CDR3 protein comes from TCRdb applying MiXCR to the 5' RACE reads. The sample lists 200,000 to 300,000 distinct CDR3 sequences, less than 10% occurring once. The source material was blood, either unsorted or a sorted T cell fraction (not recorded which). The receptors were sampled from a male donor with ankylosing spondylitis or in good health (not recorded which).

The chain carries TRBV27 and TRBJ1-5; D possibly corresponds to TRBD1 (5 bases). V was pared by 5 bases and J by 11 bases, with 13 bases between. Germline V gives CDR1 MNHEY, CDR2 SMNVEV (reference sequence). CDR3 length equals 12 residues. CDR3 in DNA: TGTGCCAGCAGTCTAAACGGACAAGCCCAGCATTTT. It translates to CASSLNGQAQHF.

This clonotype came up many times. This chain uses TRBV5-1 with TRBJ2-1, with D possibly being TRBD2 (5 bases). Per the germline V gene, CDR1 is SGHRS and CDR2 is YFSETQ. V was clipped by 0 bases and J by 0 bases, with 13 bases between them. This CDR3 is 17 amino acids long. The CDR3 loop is CASSLEFSASSYNEQFF. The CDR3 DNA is TGCGCCAGCAGCTTGGAGTTTAGCGCTAGCTCCTACAATGAGCAGTTCTTC. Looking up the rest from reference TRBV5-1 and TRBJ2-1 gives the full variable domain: KAGVTQTPRYLIKTRGQQVTLSCSPISGHRSVSWYQQTPGQGLQFLFEYFSETQRNKGNFPGRFSGRQFSNSRSEMNVSTLELGDSALYLCASSLEFSASSYNEQFFGPGTRLTVL.

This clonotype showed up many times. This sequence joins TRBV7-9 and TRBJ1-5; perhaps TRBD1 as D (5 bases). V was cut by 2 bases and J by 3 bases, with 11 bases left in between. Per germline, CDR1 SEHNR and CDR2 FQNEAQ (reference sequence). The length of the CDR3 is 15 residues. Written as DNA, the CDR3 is TGTGCCAGCAGCTTAACAGGAGTTTACAATCAGCCCCAGCATTTT. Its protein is CASSLTGVYNQPQHF.

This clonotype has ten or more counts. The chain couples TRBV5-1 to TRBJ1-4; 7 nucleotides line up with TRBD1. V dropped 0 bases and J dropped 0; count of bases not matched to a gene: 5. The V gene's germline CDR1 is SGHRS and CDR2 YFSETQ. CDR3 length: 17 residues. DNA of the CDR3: TGCGCCAGCAGCTTGGTGGGACAGCTTTCAACTAATGAAAAACTGTTTTTT. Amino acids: CASSLVGQLSTNEKLFF.

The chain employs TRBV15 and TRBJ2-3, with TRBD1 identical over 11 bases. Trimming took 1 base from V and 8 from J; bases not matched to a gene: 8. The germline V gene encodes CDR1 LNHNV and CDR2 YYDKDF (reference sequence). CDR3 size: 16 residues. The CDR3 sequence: CATSRVGQGERSTQYF. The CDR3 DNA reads TGTGCCACCAGCAGAGTGGGACAGGGGGAAAGAAGTACGCAGTATTTT.

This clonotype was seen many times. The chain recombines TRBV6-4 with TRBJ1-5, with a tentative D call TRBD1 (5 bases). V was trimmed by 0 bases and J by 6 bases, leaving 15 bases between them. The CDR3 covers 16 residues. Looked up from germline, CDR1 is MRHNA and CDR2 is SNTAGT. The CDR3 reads CASSDSMRTIFQPQHF. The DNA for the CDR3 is TGTGCCAGCAGTGACTCGATGAGGACAATTTTTCAGCCCCAGCATTTT.

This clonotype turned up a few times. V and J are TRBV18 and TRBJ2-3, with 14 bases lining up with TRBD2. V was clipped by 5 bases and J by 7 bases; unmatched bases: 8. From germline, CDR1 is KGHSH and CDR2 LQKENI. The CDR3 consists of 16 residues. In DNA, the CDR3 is TGTGCCAGCTCATCCCCGGGACTAGCGGGAGCATATACGCAGTATTTT. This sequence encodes CASSSPGLAGAYTQYF. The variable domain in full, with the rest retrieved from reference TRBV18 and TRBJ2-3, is NAGVMQNPRHLVRRRGQEARLRCSPMKGHSHVYWYRQLPEEGLKFMVYLQKENIIDESGMPKERFSAEFPKEGPSILRIQQVVRGDSAAYFCASSSPGLAGAYTQYFGPGTRLTVL.

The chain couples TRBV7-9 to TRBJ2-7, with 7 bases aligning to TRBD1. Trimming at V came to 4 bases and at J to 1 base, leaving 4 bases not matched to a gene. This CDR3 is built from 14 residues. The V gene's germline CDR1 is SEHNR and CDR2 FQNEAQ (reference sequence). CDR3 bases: TGTGCCAGCAGCTCCGGGACAGTTTCCTACGAGCAGTACTTC. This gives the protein CASSSGTVSYEQYF.

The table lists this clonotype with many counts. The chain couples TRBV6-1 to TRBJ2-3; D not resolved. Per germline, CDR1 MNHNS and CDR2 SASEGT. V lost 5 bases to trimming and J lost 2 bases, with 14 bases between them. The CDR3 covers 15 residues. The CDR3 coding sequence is TGTGCCAGCAGTCCCTTTATCGAGATCACAGATACGCAGTATTTT. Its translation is CASSPFIEITDTQYF.